This entry concerns a single T cell receptor beta chain. This sample stems from a study of cytomegalovirus exposure and HLA in healthy donors. Study context: The approximately 710 first-cohort repertoires and the roughly 120 validation repertoires shared the same platform, a later analysis reported.

Assay: immunoSEQ multiplex PCR; the TCRdb copy retains only in-frame clones and omits some. The repertoire includes about 170,000 clones, about 95% of them detected once, and roughly 0.83% sits in the top ten. J lost 5 bases, V lost 4 bases, and 12 bases had no gene match. This CDR3 is 16 amino acids long. Germline CDR1 reads LGHNA; CDR2 reads YNFKEQ. The chain links TRBV4-2 to TRBJ2-7; 9 bases agree with TRBD1. What was sequenced was PBMCs. This sequence originates from a woman between 18 and 29 years old in good health and CMV-seronegative. The CDR3 loop reads CASSRGWGQGTHEQYF. The CDR3 DNA sequence: TGTGCCAGCAGCCGGGGTTGGGGACAGGGTACACACGAGCAGTACTTC.